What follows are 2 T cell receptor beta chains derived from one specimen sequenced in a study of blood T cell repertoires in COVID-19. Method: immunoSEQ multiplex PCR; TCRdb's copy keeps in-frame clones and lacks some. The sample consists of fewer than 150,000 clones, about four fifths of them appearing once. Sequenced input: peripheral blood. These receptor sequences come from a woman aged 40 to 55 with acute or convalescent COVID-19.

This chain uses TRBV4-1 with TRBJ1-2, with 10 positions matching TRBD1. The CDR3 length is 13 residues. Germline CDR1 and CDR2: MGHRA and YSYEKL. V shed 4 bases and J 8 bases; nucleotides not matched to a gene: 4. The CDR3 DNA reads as TGCGCCAGCAGCCGGGACAGGGGATTCGGCTACACCTTC. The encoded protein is CASSRDRGFGYTF.

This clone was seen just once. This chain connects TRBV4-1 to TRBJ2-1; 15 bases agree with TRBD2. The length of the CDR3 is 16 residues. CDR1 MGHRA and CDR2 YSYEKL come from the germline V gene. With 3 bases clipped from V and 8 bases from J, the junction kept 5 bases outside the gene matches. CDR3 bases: TGCGCCAGCAGCCACTACGGACTAGCGGGGGGGGATGAGCAGTTCTTC. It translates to CASSHYGLAGGDEQFF.